Each of the 30 T cell receptor beta chains below was sequenced from the same sample in a study of blood T cell repertoires in COVID-19. The table came from immunoSEQ multiplex PCR; TCRdb's copy has only in-frame clones and leaves some out. The sample contains around 100,000 clones, about 90% of which appear only once. The sample consisted of peripheral blood. The receptors were gathered from a man aged 30 to 39 in a cohort sampled during active COVID-19.

The chain joins TRBV7-9 to TRBJ1-2; 7 bases are a match to TRBD1. The CDR3 covers 15 residues. The ends lost 2 bases at V and 2 bases at J; junction bases unmatched: 5. Per germline, CDR1 SEHNR and CDR2 FQNEAQ (reference sequence). The CDR3 DNA sequence: TGTGCCAGCAGCTTATCGACAGGGCGGAACTATGGCTACACCTTC. It specifies CASSLSTGRNYGYTF.

J is TRBJ1-1 and V is TRBV27, with D tentatively TRBD1 (6 bases). CDR1 and CDR2 (germline): MNHEY, SMNVEV (reference sequence). V gave up 5 bases and J gave up 1 base, with 14 bases separating them. The CDR3 covers 15 residues. CDR3 bases: TGTGCCAGCAGTCAAGTCTCGGACAGGAACACTGAAGCTTTCTTT. It specifies CASSQVSDRNTEAFF.

This clone was seen a handful of times. The rearrangement links TRBV5-1 to TRBJ2-5; 8 bases agree with TRBD2. In germline, CDR1 is SGHRS, CDR2 YFSETQ. The V segment lost 6 bases and the J segment 7 bases; nucleotides outside the gene matches: 11. The CDR3 consists of 14 residues. CDR3 in DNA: TGCGCCAGCATACAGGGACTAGTAGGTGGGACCCAGTACTTC. Its protein product is CASIQGLVGGTQYF.

The J gene is TRBJ2-6, the V gene TRBV2, with a possible D match to TRBD1 (6 bases). V gave up 8 bases and J gave up 3 bases, with 11 bases separating them. There are 14 residues in the CDR3. Germline CDR1 reads SNHLY; CDR2 reads FYNNEI. The CDR3 DNA is TGTGCCAGCGGCAGGGGATTTGGGGCCAACGTCCTGACTTTC. This translates into CASGRGFGANVLTF.

The chain joins TRBV5-1 to TRBJ1-1; D might be TRBD1 (5 bases). This CDR3 contains 16 residues. Trimming removed 4 bases at V and 4 bases at J, with 20 bases between. In germline, CDR1 is SGHRS, CDR2 YFSETQ. The CDR3 region is CASSGSGTSRGTEAFF. CDR3 DNA: TGCGCCAGCAGCGGATCCGGTACCTCTAGGGGCACTGAAGCTTTCTTT.

This clone was observed a single time. The chain recombines TRBV7-9 with TRBJ1-1, with D uncertain. The CDR3 spans 13 residues. V was pared by 3 bases and J by 3 bases, with 8 bases between. Germline CDR1 SEHNR, CDR2 FQNEAQ (reference sequence). The CDR3 here is CASSFYLDTEAFF. CDR3 nucleotide sequence: TGTGCCAGCAGCTTCTATTTAGACACTGAAGCTTTCTTT.

The chain combines TRBV18 with TRBJ2-7, with D unresolved. Looked up from germline, CDR1 is KGHSH and CDR2 is LQKENI. The V gene lost 3 bases and the J gene lost 0 bases, with 3 bases spanning the gap. This CDR3 is built from 12 residues. CDR3 in DNA: TGTGCCAGCTCACCTAGCTCCTACGAGCAGTACTTC. This translates into CASSPSSYEQYF.

The gene calls are TRBV5-4 and TRBJ1-4; tentatively, D is TRBD1 (5 bases). The CDR3 has 16 amino acids. Germline lookup yields CDR1 SGHNT and CDR2 YYREEE (reference sequence). Trimming took 2 bases from V and 6 from J, leaving 17 bases between them. CDR3 in DNA: TGTGCCAGCAGCTTTGGTGGGGGAGGGCGCTATGAAAAACTGTTTTTT. Translation: CASSFGGGGRYEKLFF.

The genes are TRBV30 and TRBJ2-7; tentative D call: TRBD2 (6 bases). V lost 2 bases and J lost 7, with 9 bases in between. Germline V gives CDR1 GTSNPN, CDR2 SVGIG (reference sequence). The CDR3 totals 11 residues. The CDR3 sequence is CAWSYGGEQYF. DNA of the CDR3: TGTGCCTGGAGTTATGGAGGGGAGCAGTACTTC.

The gene calls are TRBV6-4 and TRBJ1-1; D gene uncertain. The V gene lost 3 bases and the J gene lost 3 bases, with 8 bases spanning the gap. The CDR3 is made up of 13 amino acids. In germline, CDR1 is MRHNA, CDR2 SNTAGT. The CDR3 reads CASSETRDTEAFF. Here the CDR3 DNA reads TGTGCCAGCAGTGAAACCCGGGACACTGAAGCTTTCTTT.

The rearrangement joins TRBV7-8 to TRBJ2-7; a possible D gene is TRBD2 (7 bases). The CDR3 is 15 residues long. From germline, CDR1 is SGHVS and CDR2 FQNEAQ. V dropped 2 bases and J dropped 1 base, with 12 bases sitting between them. The DNA of the CDR3 is TGTGCCAGCAGCTTATACGGGGGGCCATCCTACGAGCAGTACTTC. Protein product: CASSLYGGPSYEQYF.

The genes are TRBV7-8 and TRBJ1-3; D not certain. This CDR3 spans 20 amino acids. CDR1 and CDR2 from the germline V gene are SGHVS and FQNEAQ. The germline V and J ends were trimmed by 5 bases and 3 bases, with 29 bases remaining between them. CDR3 in amino acids: CASSGSRGLGRAIFGNTIYF. As DNA, the CDR3 is TGTGCCAGCAGCGGATCTCGGGGTCTAGGTCGGGCGATTTTTGGAAACACCATATATTTT.

The rearrangement uses TRBV5-1 and TRBJ2-5; TRBD1 aligns across 9 bases. The CDR3 is 14 amino acids. Germline CDR1 and CDR2: SGHRS and YFSETQ. After removal of 1 base from V and 5 bases from J, the junction contained 3 bases not matched to a gene. DNA of the CDR3: TGCGCCAGCAGCTTGACAGGGGGCGAGGAGACCCAGTACTTC. This codes for CASSLTGGEETQYF.

This chain links TRBV7-2 with TRBJ2-5; D gene unclear. The V gene lost 4 bases and the J gene lost 2 bases, with 8 bases spanning the gap. The CDR3 spans 13 residues. Germline loops: CDR1 SGHTA, CDR2 FQGNSA. The CDR3 region has the DNA TGTGCCAGCAGCTCCAACACACAAGAGACCCAGTACTTC. Its translation: CASSSNTQETQYF.

Only a few counts were recorded for this clone. The V call is TRBV15, the J call TRBJ2-2, with D perhaps matching TRBD2 (5 bases). The CDR3 contains 14 residues. The ends were cut back, 0 bases at V and 4 bases at J, with 6 bases in the middle. Germline V gives CDR1 LNHNV, CDR2 YYDKDF (reference sequence). The CDR3 protein is CATSREEGTGELFF. The CDR3, as DNA: TGTGCCACCAGCAGAGAAGAGGGCACCGGGGAGCTGTTTTTT. Variable domain in full (rest from reference TRBV15 and TRBJ2-2): DAMVIQNPRYQVTQFGKPVTLSCSQTLNHNVMYWYQQKSSQAPKLLFHYYDKDFNNEADTPDNFQSRRPNTSFCFLDIRSPGLGDTAMYLCATSREEGTGELFFGEGSRLTVL.

This sequence joins TRBV12-3 or TRBV12-4 and TRBJ1-5; D ambiguous. The CDR3 is made up of 12 amino acids. Trimming left V 4 bases short and J 4 bases short, with 5 bases between. CDR3: CASSSENQPQHF. The CDR3, as DNA: TGTGCCAGCAGTTCAGAAAATCAGCCCCAGCATTTT.

The chain links TRBV21-1 to TRBJ1-3; the table's D gene call, TRBD1, was not cross checked with the DNA. TRBV21-1 is a documented pseudogene. This CDR3 region has 20 residues. Here the CDR3 reads CASSKEPVEGTAFFSGNHYF. The CDR3 nucleotides are TGTGCCAGCAGCAAAGAGCCTGTGGAAGGGACAGCGTTCTTCTCTGGAAACCACTATTTT.

This clone showed up just once. J is TRBJ1-5 and V is TRBV21-1; the listed D gene, TRBD1, was not tested against the DNA. TRBV21-1 is a documented pseudogene. The CDR3 runs to 18 residues. This CDR3 is CASTPPGQRDYSNQPQHF. CDR3 in DNA: TGTGCCAGCACTCCCCCGGGACAGAGAGATTATAGCAATCAGCCCCAGCATTTT.

The V and J genes are TRBV11-2 and TRBJ2-7, with 7 positions matching TRBD1. The CDR3 is made up of 15 amino acids. V gave up 1 base and J gave up 3 bases; unmatched junction bases: 6. CDR1 is SGHAT, CDR2 FQNNGV, per germline. The CDR3 reads CASSLGGQTFYEQYF. The CDR3 DNA is TGTGCCAGCAGCTTAGGGGGACAGACCTTCTACGAGCAGTACTTC.

This clone was picked up one time. The gene calls are TRBV7-2 and TRBJ2-2; 8 bases are a match to TRBD1. CDR3 length: 16 residues. Germline V gene lookup returns CDR1 SGHTA and CDR2 FQGNSA. V lost 3 bases and J lost 4; bases outside the gene matches: 7. DNA of the CDR3: TGTGCCAGCAGCTTCCCCGGACAGGGTCGCACCGGGGAGCTGTTTTTT. Translating it yields CASSFPGQGRTGELFF.

The genes are TRBV7-8 and TRBJ1-5, with D possibly TRBD1 on 5 matching bases. Per the germline V gene, CDR1 is SGHVS and CDR2 is FQNEAQ. The CDR3 loop spans 14 amino acids. The ends were cut back, 6 bases at V and 4 bases at J, with 13 bases in the middle. The CDR3 bases are TGTGCCAGCAGTCAAGACAGCCTTAATCAGCCCCAGCATTTT. As protein: CASSQDSLNQPQHF.

This chain links TRBV12-5 with TRBJ1-1, with D perhaps matching TRBD1 (5 bases). Per germline, CDR1 LGHNT and CDR2 FRNRAP. The V end lost 5 bases, the J end lost 0 bases, and 22 bases lay between the germline ends. This CDR3 spans 18 amino acids. The CDR3 loop reads CASGPRGRGIGMNTEAFF. The CDR3 DNA reads as TGTGCTAGTGGTCCCCGAGGACGGGGGATAGGGATGAACACTGAAGCTTTCTTT.

The chain couples TRBV27 to TRBJ2-3; TRBD1 matches at 10 bases. CDR1 is MNHEY, CDR2 SMNVEV, per germline (reference sequence). V dropped 6 bases and J dropped 2; count of bases not matched to a gene: 5. The CDR3 runs 15 residues. The CDR3 DNA reads TGTGCCAGCAGGGGGGGGACAGGGGTCACAGATACGCAGTATTTT. Translation gives CASRGGTGVTDTQYF.

J is TRBJ1-3 and V is TRBV6-6; no reliable D call. The V end was cut by 5 bases, the J end by 4 bases, with 6 bases between. CDR1 is MNHNY, CDR2 SVGAGI, per germline (reference sequence). The CDR3 is 12 amino acids. The CDR3 sequence is CASSPVGNTIYF. In nucleotides, the CDR3 is TGTGCCAGCAGTCCCGTCGGAAACACCATATATTTT.

The chain recombines TRBV27 with TRBJ2-7, with 16 bases matching TRBD2. Germline loops: CDR1 MNHEY, CDR2 SMNVEV (reference sequence). V gave up 6 bases and J gave up 7 bases; unmatched junction bases: 9. The CDR3 loop spans 16 amino acids. The CDR3 DNA sequence: TGTGCCAGCAGGGGACTAGCGGGGGGGCCGCCGGGAGAGCAGTACTTC. Translating it yields CASRGLAGGPPGEQYF.

The chain carries TRBV5-4 and TRBJ1-2; unclear D gene. The CDR3 spans 15 residues. V shed 1 base and J shed 6 bases, with 16 bases lying between them. Germline CDR1 is SGHNT and CDR2 is YYREEE (reference sequence). DNA of the CDR3: TGTGCCAGCAGCTTGCCCGGGAGAGGCAAAGATGGCTACACCTTC. Protein: CASSLPGRGKDGYTF.

This clone has just a few counts. The rearrangement links TRBV5-1 to TRBJ2-7; 8 positions agree with TRBD1. CDR1 SGHRS and CDR2 YFSETQ come from the germline V gene. This CDR3 has 15 amino acids. V lost 0 bases to trimming and J lost 4 bases; unmatched junction nucleotides: 6. The CDR3 region has the DNA TGCGCCAGCAGCTTGGTGGCAGGGGGCTTATACGAGCAGTACTTC. Translating it yields CASSLVAGGLYEQYF.

The rearrangement joins TRBV28 to TRBJ1-1, with TRBD1 matching over 7 bases. V was pared by 6 bases and J by 8 bases, with 6 bases of the junction left unmatched. The CDR3 sequence is 12 residues long. Germline V gives CDR1 MDHEN, CDR2 SYDVKM. The CDR3 coding sequence is TGTGCCAGCAGAACCGGACAGGTAGAAGCTTTCTTT. Protein: CASRTGQVEAFF.

The V gene is TRBV5-5, the J gene TRBJ2-6; 10 bases line up with TRBD1. The V gene's germline CDR1 is SGHKS and CDR2 YYEKEE (reference sequence). Trimming cost V 7 bases and J 4 bases; bases outside gene matches: 11. This CDR3 has 17 amino acids. CDR3 region: CASDPGQGFSGANVLTF. The CDR3 DNA follows: TGTGCCAGCGACCCGGGACAGGGGTTTTCAGGGGCCAACGTCCTGACTTTC.

V and J are TRBV5-4 and TRBJ2-5; a possible D gene is TRBD1 (6 bases). Per the germline V gene, CDR1 is SGHNT and CDR2 is YYREEE (reference sequence). V lost 0 bases to trimming and J lost 5 bases, with 23 bases between them. The CDR3 runs 18 residues. CDR3 DNA: TGTGCCAGCAGCTTGGGGGCCGTGGGGGCCTCACGCAGGGAGACCCAGTACTTC. It specifies CASSLGAVGASRRETQYF.